One and the same sample provided the 3 T cell receptor beta chains below, sequenced in a study of post-analysis software for immune sequencing data. Whole-study results and caveats: Among roughly five TRBV segments more frequent in patients than controls were TRBV5-6, TRBV5-1 and TRBV20-1.

Sequencing libraries made from TCR beta cDNA carried unique molecular identifiers. Via MiXCR, TCRdb re-called the PCR reads, giving one row per CDR3 protein. The sample lists about 820,000 distinct CDR3 sequences; roughly half were seen once. Antigen specificity for these receptors is unknown. Sequencing was carried out using blood. Receptor source: a girl aged 5-17 years with multiple sclerosis.

The chain combines TRBV14 with TRBJ2-7; D gene ambiguous. Trimming took off 2 bases at V and 1 base at J, with 15 bases between the two ends. The CDR3 has 16 amino acids. CDR1 is SGHDN, CDR2 FVKESK, per germline. The CDR3 sequence: CASSQFPAGESYEQYF. DNA for the CDR3: TGTGCCAGCAGCCAATTTCCAGCAGGAGAATCCTACGAGCAGTACTTC.

This chain uses TRBV5-1 with TRBJ2-3; tentative D call: TRBD2 (5 bases). The germline CDR1 and CDR2 sequences are SGHRS and YFSETQ. CDR3 length: 17 amino acids. Between the trimmed V and J ends, which lost 0 bases and 2 bases, there was a span of 16 bases. CDR3: CASSLGLSSGITDTQYF. CDR3 DNA: TGCGCCAGCAGCTTGGGACTATCTTCTGGAATCACAGATACGCAGTATTTT. Drawing the rest from reference TRBV5-1 and TRBJ2-3, the complete variable domain is KAGVTQTPRYLIKTRGQQVTLSCSPISGHRSVSWYQQTPGQGLQFLFEYFSETQRNKGNFPGRFSGRQFSNSRSEMNVSTLELGDSALYLCASSLGLSSGITDTQYFGPGTRLTVL.

The chain joins TRBV20-1 to TRBJ2-1, with D tentatively TRBD2 (6 bases). Germline assignment: CDR1 DFQATT and CDR2 SNEGSKA (reference sequence). Deletions cut 3 bases from V and 10 bases from J, with 19 bases between. This CDR3 spans 14 amino acids. In DNA, the CDR3 is TGCAGTGCTAGTATGGGTTCGGGACTGATGGAGCAGTTCTTC. It is translated as CSASMGSGLMEQFF.